The T cell receptor beta chain described here comes from a study of cytomegalovirus exposure and HLA in healthy donors. About the research overall: The 100 to 150 validation repertoires and the approximately 630 first-cohort repertoires shared a platform, a later analysis reported. Study-wide results and limits: Many donors shared some public TCRs, even though most TCR sequences were rare. It was found in a later analysis that first-cohort TCR clusters tended to co-occur in the 90 to 150 validation repertoires.

Regarding this clone: The antigen remains undetermined.

Assay: immunoSEQ multiplex PCR; the TCRdb copy retains only in-frame clones and omits some. The data show 90,000 or so clones, around 85% seen once. This CDR3 spans 17 amino acids. Germline V gene sequence: CDR1 SGHTS, CDR2 YDEGEE. V dropped 6 bases and J dropped 10 bases, with 29 bases sitting between them. The TCR comes from a man in his late teens or twenties in good health and CMV-seropositive. The V call is TRBV5-8, the J call TRBJ2-1, with D maybe TRBD1 (6 bases). The sequencing input was PBMCs. CDR3 region: CASTRRGGHSSRVEQFF. The CDR3 DNA is TGTGCCAGCACTCGGAGAGGGGGACACTCATCAAGGGTAGAGCAGTTCTTC.